This T cell receptor (beta chain) stems from a study of cytomegalovirus exposure and HLA in healthy donors. Study-level findings and limits: It was in a later analysis that TCR association rates were seen to vary by HLA locus, highest for DRB1 and lowest for HLA-C. With high specificity and sensitivity, the classifier reportedly diagnosed cytomegalovirus status. CMV antigen specificity was confirmed in vitro for a few CMV-associated chains.

Details on this clone: Antigen unknown.

Donors sampled were nominally healthy, though unrecorded immune exposures were likely. J lost 3 bases, V lost 4 bases, and 6 bases had no gene match. The CDR3 length is 15 residues. CDR1 and CDR2 from the germline V gene are MNHEY and SVGAGI. The PCR used 60 Vbeta and 13 Jbeta primers. Sequencing was performed with immunoSEQ multiplex PCR; in TCRdb, only in-frame clones are kept and a portion is missing. The sample shows roughly 100,000 clones, 10% of them seen only once. The sequenced material came from PBMCs. The TCR comes from a man aged 35-49 years in good health and CMV-seropositive. This chain connects TRBV6-5 to TRBJ2-7; 10 bases are shared with TRBD1. CDR3 sequence (DNA): TGTGCCAGCAGTTTCGGACAGGGGGTGGGCTACGAGCAGTACTTC. This codes for CASSFGQGVGYEQYF.